A selection of T cell receptor beta chains follows, all from one sample in a study of OX40 agonist ivuxolimab in advanced cancers. TCRdb's table, derived via immunoSEQ multiplex PCR, lists solely in-frame clones and lacks some. Among some 85,000 clones, approximately 91% were seen once, and the ten largest hold more than 0.25%. The sample in question was CD4+ or CD8+ T cells sorted from blood, obtained in a trial of the OX40 agonist ivuxolimab. The receptor source for this set is an adult with an advanced solid tumor such as melanoma, head and neck, liver or kidney cancer. Each CDR3 is given with its conserved first and last residue. The D gene is left open where the match is weak. Expanded clones are given a class, and other clones once, few, many or no size at all.

v_gene	j_gene	d_gene	abundance	CDR3nt	CDR3aa
TRBV5-1	TRBJ2-5	TRBD1	NA	TGCGCCAGCAGCTTTGACAGGGGGCAAGAGACCCAGTACTTC	CASSFDRGQETQYF
TRBV2	TRBJ2-1	TRBD1	NA	TGTGCCAGCAGAAACACAGGGGCCTACAATGAGCAGTTCTTC	CASRNTGAYNEQFF
TRBV21-1	TRBJ1-5	NA	few	TGTGCCAGCAGCAAAGCAGGGGGCTCCGTCGGTCAGCCCCAGCATTTT	CASSKAGGSVGQPQHF
TRBV6-1	TRBJ1-6	NA	NA	TGTGCCAGCAGTGAGGTTGGGAAGGGGAGCTCCTATAATTCACCCCTCCACTTT	CASSEVGKGSSYNSPLHF
TRBV14	TRBJ2-1	NA	NA	TGTGCCAGCCGCCTTGGGGGTGACGGGACAAGCTCCTACAATGAGCAGTTCTTC	CASRLGGDGTSSYNEQFF
TRBV2	TRBJ1-2	TRBD1	NA	TGTGCCAGCAAACTAGTACGGACAGGGGAAGGTGGCTACACCTTC	CASKLVRTGEGGYTF
TRBV7-9	TRBJ2-7	NA	NA	TGTGCCAGCAGCCTAATGGTTCTTGGGGGGGACATGATATACGAGCAGTACTTC	CASSLMVLGGDMIYEQYF
TRBV6-5	TRBJ2-7	TRBD2	NA	TGTGCCAGCAGTTACGTGGGCGGGGGGGCCCCCTACGAGCAGTACTTC	CASSYVGGGAPYEQYF
TRBV11-1	TRBJ1-3	NA	NA	TGTGCCAGCAGCTTGCATATCATCTCTGGAGACACCATATATTTT	CASSLHIISGDTIYF
TRBV18	TRBJ1-5	NA	NA	TGTGCCAGCTCACCGTCGGGTAATCAGCCCCAGCATTTT	CASSPSGNQPQHF
TRBV4-1	TRBJ2-6	NA	NA	TGCGCCAGCAGCCTACAGGGAGCTGGGGCCAACGTCCTGACTTTC	CASSLQGAGANVLTF
TRBV30	TRBJ2-7	TRBD1	NA	TGTGCCTGGACCCTCCGGGACAGGGTAAGCGAGCAGTACTTC	CAWTLRDRVSEQYF
TRBV27	TRBJ1-2	NA	NA	TGTGCCAGCAGTCCTCGGGACGGTTCCCCAAAAGGCTACACCTTC	CASSPRDGSPKGYTF
TRBV19	TRBJ2-2	NA	NA	TGTGCCGTAGCCCCGGAGGTTACCGGGGAGCTGTTTTTT	CAVAPEVTGELFF
TRBV7-3	TRBJ2-3	TRBD1	few	TGTGCCAGCAGCCGAAGTGGGACAGGGGTTGATACGCAGTATTTT	CASSRSGTGVDTQYF
TRBV12-5	TRBJ2-2	NA	few	TGTGCTAGTGGTTTGTCGGTGACCGGGGAGCTGTTTTTT	CASGLSVTGELFF
TRBV19	TRBJ2-7	NA	NA	TGTGCCAGTAGGGGTGGGACAACCTACGAGCAGTACTTC	CASRGGTTYEQYF
TRBV6-6	TRBJ2-7	NA	NA	TGTGCCAGCAGTTACGGGCAGCGCTCCTACGAGCAGTACTTC	CASSYGQRSYEQYF
TRBV7-9	TRBJ1-2	NA	NA	TGTGCCAGCAGCTTAGCGATGGGAACGAACTATGGCTACACCTTC	CASSLAMGTNYGYTF
TRBV5-8	TRBJ1-5	TRBD1	NA	TGTGCCAGCAGCTTATGGACAGGGGGACAGCCCCAGCATTTT	CASSLWTGGQPQHF
TRBV5-1	TRBJ2-7	NA	NA	TGCGCCAGCTCTTTACAGGGACCTACCTACGAGCAGTACTTC	CASSLQGPTYEQYF
TRBV14	TRBJ2-2	NA	NA	TGTGCCAGCAGCCAATCTTGGGCCGGGGAGCTGTTTTTT	CASSQSWAGELFF
TRBV19	TRBJ2-3	NA	once	TGTGCCAGTAGTATTGGGCCGGGGAAGGGAGATACGCAGTATTTT	CASSIGPGKGDTQYF